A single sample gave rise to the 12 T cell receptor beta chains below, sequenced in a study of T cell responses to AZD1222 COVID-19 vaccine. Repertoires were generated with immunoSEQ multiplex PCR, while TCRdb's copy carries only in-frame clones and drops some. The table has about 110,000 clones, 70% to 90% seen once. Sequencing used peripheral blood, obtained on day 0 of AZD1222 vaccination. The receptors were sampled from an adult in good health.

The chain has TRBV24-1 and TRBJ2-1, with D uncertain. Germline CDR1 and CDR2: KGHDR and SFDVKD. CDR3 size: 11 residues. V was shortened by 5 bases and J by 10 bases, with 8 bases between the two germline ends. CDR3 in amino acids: CATSGAVEQFF. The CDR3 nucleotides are TGTGCCACCAGTGGGGCCGTCGAGCAGTTCTTC.

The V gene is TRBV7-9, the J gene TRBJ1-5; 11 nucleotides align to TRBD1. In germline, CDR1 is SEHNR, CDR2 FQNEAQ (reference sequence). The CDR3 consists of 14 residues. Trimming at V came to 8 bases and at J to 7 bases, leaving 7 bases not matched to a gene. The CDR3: CASSGQGASQPQHF. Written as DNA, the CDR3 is TGTGCCAGCTCCGGACAGGGGGCCTCGCAGCCCCAGCATTTT.

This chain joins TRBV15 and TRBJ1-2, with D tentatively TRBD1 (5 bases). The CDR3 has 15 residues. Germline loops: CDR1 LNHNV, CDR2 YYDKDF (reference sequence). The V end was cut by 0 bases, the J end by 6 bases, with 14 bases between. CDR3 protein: CATSRDYTGSDGYTF. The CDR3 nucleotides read TGTGCCACCAGCAGAGATTACACAGGATCCGATGGCTACACCTTC.

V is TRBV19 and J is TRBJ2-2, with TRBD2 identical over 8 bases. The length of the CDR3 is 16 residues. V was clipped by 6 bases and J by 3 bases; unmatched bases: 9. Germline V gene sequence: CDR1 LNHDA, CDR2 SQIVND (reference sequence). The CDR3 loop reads CASSWVPAGDTGELFF. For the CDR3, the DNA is TGTGCCAGTAGCTGGGTTCCAGCGGGAGACACCGGGGAGCTGTTTTTT.

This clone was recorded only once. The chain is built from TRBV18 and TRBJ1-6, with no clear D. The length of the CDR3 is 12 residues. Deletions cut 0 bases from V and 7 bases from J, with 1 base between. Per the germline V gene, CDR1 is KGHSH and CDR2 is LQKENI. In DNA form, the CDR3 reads TGTGCCAGCTCACCACCAAATTCACCCCTCCACTTT. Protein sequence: CASSPPNSPLHF.

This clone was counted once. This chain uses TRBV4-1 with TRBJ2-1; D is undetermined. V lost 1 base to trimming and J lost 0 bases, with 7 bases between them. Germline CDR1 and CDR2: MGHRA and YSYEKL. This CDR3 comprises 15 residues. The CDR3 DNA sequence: TGCGCCAGCAGCCAAGGCGCAAGCTCCTACAATGAGCAGTTCTTC. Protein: CASSQGASSYNEQFF.

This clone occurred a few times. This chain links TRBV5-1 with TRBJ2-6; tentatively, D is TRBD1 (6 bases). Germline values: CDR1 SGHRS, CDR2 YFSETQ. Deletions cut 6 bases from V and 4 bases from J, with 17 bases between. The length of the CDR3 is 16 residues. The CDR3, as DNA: TGCGCCAGCACCGAAGCCGGGACATCCGGGGCCAACGTCCTGACTTTC. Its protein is CASTEAGTSGANVLTF.

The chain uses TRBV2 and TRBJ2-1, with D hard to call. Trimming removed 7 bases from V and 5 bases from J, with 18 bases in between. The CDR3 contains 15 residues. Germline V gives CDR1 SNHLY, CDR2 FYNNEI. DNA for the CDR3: TGTGCCAGCAATGTCCAGCGAAAAACTCACAATGAGCAGTTCTTC. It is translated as CASNVQRKTHNEQFF.

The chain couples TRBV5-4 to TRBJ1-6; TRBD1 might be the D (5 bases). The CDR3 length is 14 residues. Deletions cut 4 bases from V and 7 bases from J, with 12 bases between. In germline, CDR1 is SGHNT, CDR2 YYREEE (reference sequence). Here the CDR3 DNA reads TGTGCCAGCAGCCCGGGGCTTGACAATTCACCCCTCCACTTT. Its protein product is CASSPGLDNSPLHF. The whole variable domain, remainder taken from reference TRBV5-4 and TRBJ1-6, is ETGVTQSPTHLIKTRGQQVTLRCSSQSGHNTVSWYQQALGQGPQFIFQYYREEENGRGNFPPRFSGLQFPNYSSELNVNALELDDSALYLCASSPGLDNSPLHFGNGTRLTVT.

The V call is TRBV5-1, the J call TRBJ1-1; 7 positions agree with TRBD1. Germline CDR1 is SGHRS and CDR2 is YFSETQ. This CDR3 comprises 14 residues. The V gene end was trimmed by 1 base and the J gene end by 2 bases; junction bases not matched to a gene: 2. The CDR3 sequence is CASSLRTGNTEAFF. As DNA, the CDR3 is TGCGCCAGCAGCTTGCGGACAGGTAACACTGAAGCTTTCTTT.

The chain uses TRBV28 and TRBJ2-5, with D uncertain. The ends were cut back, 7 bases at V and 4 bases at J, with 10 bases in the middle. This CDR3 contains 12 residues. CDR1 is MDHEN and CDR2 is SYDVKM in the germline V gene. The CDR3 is CASNLDLETQYF. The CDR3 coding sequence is TGTGCCAGCAATTTGGATCTAGAGACCCAGTACTTC. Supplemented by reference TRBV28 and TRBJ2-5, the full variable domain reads DVKVTQSSRYLVKRTGEKVFLECVQDMDHENMFWYRQDPGLGLRLIYFSYDVKMKEKGDIPEGYSVSREKKERFSLILESASTNQTSMYLCASNLDLETQYFGPGTRLLVL.

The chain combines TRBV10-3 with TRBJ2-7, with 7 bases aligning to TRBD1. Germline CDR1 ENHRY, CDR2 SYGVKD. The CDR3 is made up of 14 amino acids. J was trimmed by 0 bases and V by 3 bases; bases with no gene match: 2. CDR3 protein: CAISDGDSSYEQYF. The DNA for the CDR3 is TGTGCCATCAGTGATGGGGACAGCTCCTACGAGCAGTACTTC.